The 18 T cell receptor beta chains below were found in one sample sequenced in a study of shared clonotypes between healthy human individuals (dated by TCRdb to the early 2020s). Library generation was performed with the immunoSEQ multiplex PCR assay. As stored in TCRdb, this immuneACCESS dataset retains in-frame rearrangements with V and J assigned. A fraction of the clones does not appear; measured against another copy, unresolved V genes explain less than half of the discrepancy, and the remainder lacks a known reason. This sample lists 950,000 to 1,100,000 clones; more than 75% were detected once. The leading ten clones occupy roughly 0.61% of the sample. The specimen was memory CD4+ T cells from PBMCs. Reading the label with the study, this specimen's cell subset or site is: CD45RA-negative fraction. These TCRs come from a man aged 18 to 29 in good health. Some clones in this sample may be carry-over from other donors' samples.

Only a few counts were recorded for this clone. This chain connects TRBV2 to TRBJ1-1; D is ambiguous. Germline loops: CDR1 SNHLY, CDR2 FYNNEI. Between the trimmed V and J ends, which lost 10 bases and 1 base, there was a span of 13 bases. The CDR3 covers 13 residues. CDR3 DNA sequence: TGTGCCACTACGAGCGCCGGGAACACTGAAGCTTTCTTT. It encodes CATTSAGNTEAFF.

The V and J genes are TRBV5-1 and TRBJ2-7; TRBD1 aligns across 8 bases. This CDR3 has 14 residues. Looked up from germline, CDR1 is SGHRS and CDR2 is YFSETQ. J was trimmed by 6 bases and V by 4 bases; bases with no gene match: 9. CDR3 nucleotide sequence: TGCGCCAGCAGCCCACAGGGGGTTACAGGCGAGCAGTACTTC. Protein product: CASSPQGVTGEQYF.

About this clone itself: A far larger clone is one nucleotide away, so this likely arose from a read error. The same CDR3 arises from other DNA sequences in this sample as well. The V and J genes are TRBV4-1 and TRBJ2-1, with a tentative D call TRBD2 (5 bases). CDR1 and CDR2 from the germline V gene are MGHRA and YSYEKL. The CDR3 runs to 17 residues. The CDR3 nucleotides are TGCGCCAGCAGTCAAGTCGATCTCGGACTCTCCTACAATGAGCAGTTCTTC. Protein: CASSQVDLGLSYNEQFF.

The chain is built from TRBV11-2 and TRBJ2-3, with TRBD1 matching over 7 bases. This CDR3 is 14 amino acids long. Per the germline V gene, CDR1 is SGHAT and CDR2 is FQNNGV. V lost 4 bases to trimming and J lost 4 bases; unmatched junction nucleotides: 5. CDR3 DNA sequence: TGTGCCAGCAGCTCTCCCCAGGGGGCAGATACGCAGTATTTT. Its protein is CASSSPQGADTQYF.

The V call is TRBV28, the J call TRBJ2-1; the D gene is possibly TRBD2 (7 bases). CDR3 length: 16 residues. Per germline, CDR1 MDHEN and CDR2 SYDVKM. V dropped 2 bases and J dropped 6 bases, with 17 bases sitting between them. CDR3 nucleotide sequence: TGTGCCAGCAGTTTAACAGGGACTACCCGAACCAATGAGCAGTTCTTC. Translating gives CASSLTGTTRTNEQFF.

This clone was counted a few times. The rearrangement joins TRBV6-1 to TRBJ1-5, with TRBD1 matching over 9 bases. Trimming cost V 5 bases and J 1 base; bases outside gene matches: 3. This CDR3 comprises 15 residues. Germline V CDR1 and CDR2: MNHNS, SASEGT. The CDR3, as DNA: TGTGCCAGCAGTATACAGGGGGCGAGCAATCAGCCCCAGCATTTT. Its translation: CASSIQGASNQPQHF.

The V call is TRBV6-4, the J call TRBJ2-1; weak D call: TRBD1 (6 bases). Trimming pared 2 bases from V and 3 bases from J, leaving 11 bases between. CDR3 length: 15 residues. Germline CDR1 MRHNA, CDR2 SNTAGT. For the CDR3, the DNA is TGTGCCAGCAGTGACAGGGCAGGGGTCTACAATGAGCAGTTCTTC. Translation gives CASSDRAGVYNEQFF.

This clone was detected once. In DNA form, the CDR3 reads TGTGCCACCAGACAGGAAAGCACAGATACGCAGTATTTT. Residues: CATRQESTDTQYF. This chain links TRBV15 with TRBJ2-3, with a tentative D call TRBD1 (5 bases). Trimming shortened V by 6 bases and J by 0 bases, and 7 bases separated the two germline ends. The CDR3 sequence is 13 residues long. Germline values: CDR1 LNHNV, CDR2 YYDKDF (reference sequence). The full variable domain, completed using reference TRBV15 and TRBJ2-3, is DAMVIQNPRYQVTQFGKPVTLSCSQTLNHNVMYWYQQKSSQAPKLLFHYYDKDFNNEADTPDNFQSRRPNTSFCFLDIRSPGLGDTAMYLCATRQESTDTQYFGPGTRLTVL.

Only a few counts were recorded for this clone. CDR3 loop: CASSSVQGTQTQYF. CDR3 sequence (DNA): TGTGCCAGCAGCTCCGTCCAGGGGACGCAGACCCAGTACTTC. The chain joins TRBV11-2 to TRBJ2-5; TRBD1 is a possible D gene (6 bases). The CDR3 sequence is 14 residues long. The germline CDR1 and CDR2 sequences are SGHAT and FQNNGV. V was clipped by 4 bases and J by 6 bases, with 15 bases between them.

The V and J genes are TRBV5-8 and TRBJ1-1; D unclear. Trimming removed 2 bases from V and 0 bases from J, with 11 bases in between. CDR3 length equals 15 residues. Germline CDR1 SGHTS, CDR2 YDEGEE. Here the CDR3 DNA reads TGTGCCAGCAGCTTTCGGCACAACATGAACACTGAAGCTTTCTTT. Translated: CASSFRHNMNTEAFF.

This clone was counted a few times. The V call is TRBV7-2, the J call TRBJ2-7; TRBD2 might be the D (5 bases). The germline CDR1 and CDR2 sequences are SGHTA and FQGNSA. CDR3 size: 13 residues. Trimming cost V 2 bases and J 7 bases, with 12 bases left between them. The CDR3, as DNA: TGTGCCAGCAGCTTACTCGGCGGCGGGGAGCAGTACTTC. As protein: CASSLLGGGEQYF. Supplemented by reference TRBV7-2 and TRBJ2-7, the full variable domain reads GAGVSQSPSNKVTEKGKDVELRCDPISGHTALYWYRQSLGQGLEFLIYFQGNSAPDKSGLPSDRFSAERTGGSVSTLTIQRTQQEDSAVYLCASSLLGGGEQYFGPGTRLTVT.

This chain's CDR3 is CAISGDTEAFF. In nucleotides, the CDR3 is TGTGCCATCTCAGGGGACACTGAAGCTTTCTTT. The chain uses TRBV10-3 and TRBJ1-1; weak D call: TRBD1 (6 bases). This CDR3 spans 11 amino acids. The germline gives CDR1 ENHRY, CDR2 SYGVKD. V dropped 8 bases and J dropped 3 bases, with 7 bases sitting between them.

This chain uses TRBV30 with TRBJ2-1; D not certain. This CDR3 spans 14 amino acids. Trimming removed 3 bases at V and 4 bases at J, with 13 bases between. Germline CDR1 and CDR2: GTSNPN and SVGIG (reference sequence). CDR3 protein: CAWRREPRYNEQFF. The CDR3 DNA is TGTGCCTGGAGAAGGGAACCCAGATACAATGAGCAGTTCTTC.

CDR3 sequence reads: CASSMRAGSEQYF. The CDR3 nucleotides read TGTGCCAGCAGCATGCGGGCGGGGTCCGAACAGTACTTC. The rearrangement joins TRBV7-2 to TRBJ2-7; D may be TRBD2 (6 bases). CDR1 and CDR2 from the germline V gene are SGHTA and FQGNSA. The ends were cut back, 5 bases at V and 10 bases at J, with 18 bases in the middle. This CDR3 is built from 13 residues. Variable domain in full (rest from reference TRBV7-2 and TRBJ2-7): GAGVSQSPSNKVTEKGKDVELRCDPISGHTALYWYRQSLGQGLEFLIYFQGNSAPDKSGLPSDRFSAERTGGSVSTLTIQRTQQEDSAVYLCASSMRAGSEQYFGPGTRLTVT.

The CDR3 sequence is CAWSDKGTDTQYF. CDR3 bases: TGTGCCTGGAGTGACAAGGGGACAGATACGCAGTATTTT. The rearrangement links TRBV30 to TRBJ2-3, with a possible D match to TRBD1 (5 bases). V dropped 1 base and J dropped 3 bases, with 8 bases sitting between them. The CDR3 sequence is 13 residues long. The germline V gene encodes CDR1 GTSNPN and CDR2 SVGIG (reference sequence).

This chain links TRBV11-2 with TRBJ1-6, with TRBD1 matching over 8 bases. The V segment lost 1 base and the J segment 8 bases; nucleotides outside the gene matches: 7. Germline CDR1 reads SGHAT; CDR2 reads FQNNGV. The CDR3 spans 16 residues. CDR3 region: CASSLVSQGADSPLHF. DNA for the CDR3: TGTGCCAGCAGCTTAGTTAGCCAGGGGGCAGATTCACCCCTCCACTTT.

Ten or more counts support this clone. The CDR3 coding sequence is TGTGCCAGCAGTTACCCTCGGCCGGGAGGTAGGAATGAGCAGTTCTTC. Encoded protein: CASSYPRPGGRNEQFF. J is TRBJ2-1 and V is TRBV6-5, with 7 bases fitting TRBD2. The germline V gene has CDR1 MNHEY and CDR2 SVGAGI. This CDR3 region has 16 residues. With 2 bases clipped from V and 7 bases from J, the junction kept 11 bases outside the gene matches.

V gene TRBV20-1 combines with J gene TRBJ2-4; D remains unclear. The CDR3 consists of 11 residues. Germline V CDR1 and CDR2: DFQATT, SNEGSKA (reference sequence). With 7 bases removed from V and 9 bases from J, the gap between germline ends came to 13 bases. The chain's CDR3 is CSVTGGGIQYF. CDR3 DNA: TGCAGTGTAACCGGCGGCGGCATTCAGTACTTC.